Given below is one TCR beta chain in context. Its antigen is not identified. This record comes from a study of blood T cells in healthy people across ages. Study-wide results and limits: Per million T cells, TCR beta diversity dropped about linearly as age rose.

The CDR3 covers 15 residues. CDR1 and CDR2 (germline): SGHRS, YFSETQ. Trimming cost V 1 base and J 7 bases; bases outside gene matches: 7. All donors came from Russia, were Caucasian and healthy, and spanned ages roughly 6 to 100. Per-sample yields of isolated PBMCs were at least 6 million. Then a second PCR, running roughly 7 to 11 cycles, was carried out with a sample-barcoded 5' primer and a J-beta primer mix. TCRdb reanalysed the 5' RACE reads using MiXCR and keeps one entry per CDR3 protein. This sample has 1.5 million to 2 million distinct CDR3 sequences, with approximately 30% found just once. The sequenced sample consisted of blood. The chain couples TRBV5-1 to TRBJ2-1; 8 bases are a match to TRBD1. The receptor was derived from a woman between 25 and 40 years old in good health. This CDR3 is CASSLTGQAANEQFF. CDR3 bases: TGCGCCAGCAGCTTGACGGGACAGGCGGCGAATGAGCAGTTCTTC. The variable domain in full, completed from reference TRBV5-1 and TRBJ2-1, reads KAGVTQTPRYLIKTRGQQVTLSCSPISGHRSVSWYQQTPGQGLQFLFEYFSETQRNKGNFPGRFSGRQFSNSRSEMNVSTLELGDSALYLCASSLTGQAANEQFFGPGTRLTVL.